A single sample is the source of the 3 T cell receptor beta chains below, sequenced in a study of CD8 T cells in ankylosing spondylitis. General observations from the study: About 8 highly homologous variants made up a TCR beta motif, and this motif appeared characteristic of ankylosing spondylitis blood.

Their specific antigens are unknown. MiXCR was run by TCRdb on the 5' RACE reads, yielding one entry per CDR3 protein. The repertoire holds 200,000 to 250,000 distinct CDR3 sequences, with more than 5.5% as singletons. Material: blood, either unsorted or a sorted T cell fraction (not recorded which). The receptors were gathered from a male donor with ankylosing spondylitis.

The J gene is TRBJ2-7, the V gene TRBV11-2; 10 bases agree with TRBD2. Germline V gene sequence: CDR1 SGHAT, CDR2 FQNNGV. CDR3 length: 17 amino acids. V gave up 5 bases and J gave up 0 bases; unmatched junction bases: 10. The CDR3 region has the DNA TGTGCCAGCAGCGCCGACCCGGGACTAGCGAGCTCCTACGAGCAGTACTTC. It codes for CASSADPGLASSYEQYF. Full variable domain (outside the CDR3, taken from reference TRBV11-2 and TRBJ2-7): EAGVAQSPRYKIIEKRQSVAFWCNPISGHATLYWYQQILGQGPKLLIQFQNNGVVDDSQLPKDRFSAERLKGVDSTLKIQPAKLEDSAVYLCASSADPGLASSYEQYFGPGTRLTVT.

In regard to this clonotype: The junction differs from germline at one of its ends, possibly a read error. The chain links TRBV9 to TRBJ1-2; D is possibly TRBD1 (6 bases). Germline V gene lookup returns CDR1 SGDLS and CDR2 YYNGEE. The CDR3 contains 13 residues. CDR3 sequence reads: CASSARVDRPPLF. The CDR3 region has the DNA TGTGCCAGCAGCGCGAGGGTGGACAGACCACCTCTCTTC.

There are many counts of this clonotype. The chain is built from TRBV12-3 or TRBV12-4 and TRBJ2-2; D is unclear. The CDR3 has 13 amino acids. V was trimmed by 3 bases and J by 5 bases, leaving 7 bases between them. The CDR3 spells CASSLSRTGELFF. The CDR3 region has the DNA TGTGCCAGCAGTTTGAGTCGGACCGGGGAGCTGTTTTTT.